The present entry profiles one TCR beta chain with its context. A read error may account for a junction end that differs from germline. These data belong to a study of blood T cell repertoires in COVID-19. Study context: Spain, Italy and the United States supplied samples that represented acute and convalescent COVID-19.

Germline CDR1 and CDR2: MNHEY and SVGAGI. This CDR3 comprises 14 residues. Per the authors' pipeline: Estimates of nucleated cell counts were drawn from the amplification of reference gene primers. Profiling relied on immunoSEQ multiplex PCR, and the TCRdb table lists in-frame clones only, not all of them. Clone size and V and J calls were adopted from that table, with D and trimming inferred from the DNA. The sample includes about 100,000 clones, about 90% seen only once; the top ten take about 6.9%. The sample consisted of peripheral blood. The TCR sequence derives from a man aged 25 to 45 in a cohort sampled during active COVID-19. The chain joins TRBV6-5 to TRBJ1-6; the D gene is possibly TRBD1 (5 bases). The CDR3 reads CASTVGADNSPLHF. DNA for the CDR3: TGTGCGAGCACTGTAGGGGCGGATAATTCACCCCTCCACTTT.